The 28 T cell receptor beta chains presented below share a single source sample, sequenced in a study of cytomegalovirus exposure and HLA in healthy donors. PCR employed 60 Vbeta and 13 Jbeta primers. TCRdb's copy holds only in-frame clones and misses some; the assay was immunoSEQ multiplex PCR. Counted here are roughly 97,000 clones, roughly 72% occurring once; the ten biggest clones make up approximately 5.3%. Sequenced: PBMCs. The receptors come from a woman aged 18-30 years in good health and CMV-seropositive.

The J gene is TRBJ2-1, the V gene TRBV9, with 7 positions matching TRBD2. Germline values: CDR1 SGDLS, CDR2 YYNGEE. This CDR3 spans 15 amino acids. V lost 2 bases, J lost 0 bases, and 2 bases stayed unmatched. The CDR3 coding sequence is TGTGCCAGCAGCGTCCTAGCGGCCTCCTACAATGAGCAGTTCTTC. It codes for CASSVLAASYNEQFF.

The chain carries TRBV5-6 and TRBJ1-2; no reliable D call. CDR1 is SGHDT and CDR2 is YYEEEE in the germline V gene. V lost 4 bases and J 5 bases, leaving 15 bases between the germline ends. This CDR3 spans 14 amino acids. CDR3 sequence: CASSMSPGSYGYTF. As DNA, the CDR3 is TGTGCCAGCAGCATGTCCCCGGGGTCATATGGCTACACCTTC.

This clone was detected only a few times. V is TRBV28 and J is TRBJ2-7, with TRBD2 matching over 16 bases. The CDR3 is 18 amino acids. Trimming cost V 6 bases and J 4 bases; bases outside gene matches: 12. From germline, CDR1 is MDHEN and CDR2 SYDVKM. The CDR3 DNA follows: TGTGCCAGCAGCCCGGTTGAGGGACTAGCGGGAGGGGCTTACGAGCAGTACTTC. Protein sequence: CASSPVEGLAGGAYEQYF.

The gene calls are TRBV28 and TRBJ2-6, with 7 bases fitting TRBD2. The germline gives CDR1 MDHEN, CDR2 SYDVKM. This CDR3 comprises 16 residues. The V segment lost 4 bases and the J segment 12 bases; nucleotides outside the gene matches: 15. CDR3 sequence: CASSSPDRVGRFVLTF. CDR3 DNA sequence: TGTGCCAGCAGTTCCCCAGACAGAGTCGGGAGGTTCGTCCTGACTTTC. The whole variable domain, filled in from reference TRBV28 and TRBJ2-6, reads DVKVTQSSRYLVKRTGEKVFLECVQDMDHENMFWYRQDPGLGLRLIYFSYDVKMKEKGDIPEGYSVSREKKERFSLILESASTNQTSMYLCASSSPDRVGRFVLTFGAGSRLTVL.

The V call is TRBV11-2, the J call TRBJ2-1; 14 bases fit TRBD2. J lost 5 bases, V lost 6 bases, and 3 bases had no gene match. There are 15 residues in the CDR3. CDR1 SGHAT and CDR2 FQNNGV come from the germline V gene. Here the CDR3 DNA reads TGTGCCAGCAGACCGACTAGCGGGAGGGACAATGAGCAGTTCTTC. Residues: CASRPTSGRDNEQFF.

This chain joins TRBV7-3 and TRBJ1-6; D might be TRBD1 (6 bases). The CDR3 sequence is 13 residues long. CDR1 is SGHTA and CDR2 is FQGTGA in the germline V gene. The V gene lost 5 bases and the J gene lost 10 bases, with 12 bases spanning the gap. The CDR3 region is CASSQGMDSPLHF. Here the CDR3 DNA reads TGTGCCAGCAGCCAGGGGATGGACTCACCCCTCCACTTT.

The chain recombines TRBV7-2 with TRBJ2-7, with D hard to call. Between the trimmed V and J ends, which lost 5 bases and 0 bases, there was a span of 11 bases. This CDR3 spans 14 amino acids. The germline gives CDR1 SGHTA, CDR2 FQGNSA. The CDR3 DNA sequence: TGTGCCAGCAGCGTAGACGAGAGCTCCTACGAGCAGTACTTC. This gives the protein CASSVDESSYEQYF.

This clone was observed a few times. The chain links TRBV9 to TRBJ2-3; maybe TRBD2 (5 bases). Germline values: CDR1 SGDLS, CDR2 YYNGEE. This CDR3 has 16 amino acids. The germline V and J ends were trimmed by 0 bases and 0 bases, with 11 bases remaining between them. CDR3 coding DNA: TGTGCCAGCAGCGTAGTGGGCCTAGCTAGCACAGATACGCAGTATTTT. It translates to CASSVVGLASTDTQYF.

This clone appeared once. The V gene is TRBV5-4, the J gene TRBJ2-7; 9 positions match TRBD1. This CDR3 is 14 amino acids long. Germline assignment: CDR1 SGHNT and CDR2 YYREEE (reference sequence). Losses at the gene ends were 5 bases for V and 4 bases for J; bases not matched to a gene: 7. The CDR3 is CASSQRDRGYEQYF. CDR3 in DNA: TGTGCCAGCAGTCAGAGAGACAGGGGGTACGAGCAGTACTTC.

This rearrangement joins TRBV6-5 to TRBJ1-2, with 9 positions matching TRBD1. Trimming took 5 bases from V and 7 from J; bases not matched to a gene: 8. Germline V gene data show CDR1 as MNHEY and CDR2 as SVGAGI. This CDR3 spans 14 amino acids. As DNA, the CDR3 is TGTGCCAGCAGTACTACAGGGGGCCAAAGTGGCTACACCTTC. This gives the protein CASSTTGGQSGYTF.

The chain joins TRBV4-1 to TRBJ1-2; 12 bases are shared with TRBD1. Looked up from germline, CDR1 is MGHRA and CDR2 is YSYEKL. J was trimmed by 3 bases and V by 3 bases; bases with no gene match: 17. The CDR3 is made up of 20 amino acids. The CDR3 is CASSHASTGTGGNLDYGYTF. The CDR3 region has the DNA TGCGCCAGCAGCCACGCCTCAACCGGGACAGGGGGCAATTTAGACTATGGCTACACCTTC.

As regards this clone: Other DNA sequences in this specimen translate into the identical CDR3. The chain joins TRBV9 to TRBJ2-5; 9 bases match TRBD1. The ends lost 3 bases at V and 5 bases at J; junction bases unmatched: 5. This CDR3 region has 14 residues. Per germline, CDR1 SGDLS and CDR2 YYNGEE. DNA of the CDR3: TGTGCCAGCAGCGCGACAGGGGGGAGGGAGACCCAGTACTTC. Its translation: CASSATGGRETQYF.

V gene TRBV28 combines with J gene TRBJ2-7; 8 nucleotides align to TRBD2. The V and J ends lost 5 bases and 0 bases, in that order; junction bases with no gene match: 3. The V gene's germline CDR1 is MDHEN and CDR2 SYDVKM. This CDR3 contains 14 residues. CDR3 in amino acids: CASSTSGGSYEQYF. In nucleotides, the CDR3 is TGTGCCAGCAGTACCAGCGGGGGCTCCTACGAGCAGTACTTC.

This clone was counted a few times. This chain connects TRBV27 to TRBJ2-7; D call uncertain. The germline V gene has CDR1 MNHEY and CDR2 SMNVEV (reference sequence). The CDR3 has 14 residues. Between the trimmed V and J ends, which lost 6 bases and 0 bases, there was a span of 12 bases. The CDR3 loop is CASRRFADSYEQYF. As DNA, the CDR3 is TGTGCCAGCAGGCGGTTTGCGGACTCCTACGAGCAGTACTTC.

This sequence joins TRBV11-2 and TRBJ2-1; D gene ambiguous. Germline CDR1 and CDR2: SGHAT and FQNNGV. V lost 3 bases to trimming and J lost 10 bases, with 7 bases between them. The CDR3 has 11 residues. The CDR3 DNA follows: TGTGCCAGCAGCTTTGGCGGAGAGCAGTTCTTC. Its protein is CASSFGGEQFF.

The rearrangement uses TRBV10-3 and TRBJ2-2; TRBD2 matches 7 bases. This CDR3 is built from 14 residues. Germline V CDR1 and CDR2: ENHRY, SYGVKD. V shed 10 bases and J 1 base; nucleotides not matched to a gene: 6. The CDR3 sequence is CASATSENTGELFF. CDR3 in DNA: TGTGCCAGCGCAACTAGCGAGAACACCGGGGAGCTGTTTTTT.

CDR3 sequence reads: CASSMIQGLNQPQHF. The CDR3 nucleotides read TGTGCCAGTAGTATGATACAGGGGCTCAATCAGCCCCAGCATTTT. The V call is TRBV19, the J call TRBJ1-5; 7 bases fit TRBD1. With V trimmed by 3 bases and J by 3 bases, 5 bases remained unmatched. Germline loops: CDR1 LNHDA, CDR2 SQIVND (reference sequence). The CDR3 totals 15 residues.

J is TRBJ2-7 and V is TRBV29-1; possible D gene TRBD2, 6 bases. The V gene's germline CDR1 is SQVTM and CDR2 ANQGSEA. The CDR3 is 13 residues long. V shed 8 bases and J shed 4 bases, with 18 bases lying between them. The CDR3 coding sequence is TGCAGCATTCGGGACTCTCAATCGTACGAGCAGTACTTC. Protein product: CSIRDSQSYEQYF.

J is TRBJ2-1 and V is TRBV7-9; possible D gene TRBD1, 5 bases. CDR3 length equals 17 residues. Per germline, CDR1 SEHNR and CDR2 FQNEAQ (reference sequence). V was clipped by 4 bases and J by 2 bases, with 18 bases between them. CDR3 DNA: TGTGCCAGCAGCTCGGGCGAAGGCAGGGCGGCCTACAATGAGCAGTTCTTC. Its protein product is CASSSGEGRAAYNEQFF.

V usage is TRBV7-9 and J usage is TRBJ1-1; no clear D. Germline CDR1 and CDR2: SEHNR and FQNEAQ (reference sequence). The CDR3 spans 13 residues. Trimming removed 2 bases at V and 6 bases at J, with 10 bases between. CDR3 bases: TGTGCCAGCAGCTTACCTAGGCTAGCTGAAGCTTTCTTT. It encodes CASSLPRLAEAFF. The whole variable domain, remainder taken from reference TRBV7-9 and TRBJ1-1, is DTGVSQNPRHKITKRGQNVTFRCDPISEHNRLYWYRQTLGQGPEFLTYFQNEAQLEKSRLLSDRFSAERPKGSFSTLEIQRTEQGDSAMYLCASSLPRLAEAFFGQGTRLTVV.

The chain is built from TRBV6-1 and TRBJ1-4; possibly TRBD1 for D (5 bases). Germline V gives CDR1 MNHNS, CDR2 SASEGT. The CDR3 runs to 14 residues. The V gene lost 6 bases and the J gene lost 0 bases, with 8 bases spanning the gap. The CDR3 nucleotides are TGTGCCAGCAGGCGGGACCCAACTAATGAAAAACTGTTTTTT. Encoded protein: CASRRDPTNEKLFF.

For the CDR3, the DNA is TGTGCCAGCAGTTCCGATCGGGGTCAGCCCCAGCATTTT. Translation: CASSSDRGQPQHF. This chain uses TRBV5-6 with TRBJ1-5, with D uncertain. The CDR3 extends over 13 amino acids. Germline V gives CDR1 SGHDT, CDR2 YYEEEE. Between the trimmed V and J ends, which lost 5 bases and 6 bases, there was a span of 12 bases.

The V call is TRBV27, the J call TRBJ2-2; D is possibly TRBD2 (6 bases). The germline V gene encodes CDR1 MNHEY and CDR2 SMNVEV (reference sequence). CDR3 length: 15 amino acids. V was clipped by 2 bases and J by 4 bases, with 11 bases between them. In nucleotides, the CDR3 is TGTGCCAGCAGTTTACGCGGGACTGTCACCGGGGAGCTGTTTTTT. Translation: CASSLRGTVTGELFF.

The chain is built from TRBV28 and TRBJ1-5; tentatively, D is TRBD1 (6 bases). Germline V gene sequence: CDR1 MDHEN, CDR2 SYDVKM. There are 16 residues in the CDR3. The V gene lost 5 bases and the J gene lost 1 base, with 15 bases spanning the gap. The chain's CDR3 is CASSPRKTGSNQPQHF. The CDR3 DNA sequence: TGTGCCAGCAGTCCACGTAAAACAGGGAGCAATCAGCCCCAGCATTTT.

CDR3: CAWSLTSGGGETQYF. In DNA, the CDR3 is TGTGCCTGGAGTCTGACTAGCGGGGGGGGAGAGACCCAGTACTTC. The chain joins TRBV30 to TRBJ2-5, with 14 nucleotides matching TRBD2. This CDR3 is built from 15 residues. V lost 2 bases and J lost 4; bases outside the gene matches: 3. Looked up from germline, CDR1 is GTSNPN and CDR2 is SVGIG (reference sequence).

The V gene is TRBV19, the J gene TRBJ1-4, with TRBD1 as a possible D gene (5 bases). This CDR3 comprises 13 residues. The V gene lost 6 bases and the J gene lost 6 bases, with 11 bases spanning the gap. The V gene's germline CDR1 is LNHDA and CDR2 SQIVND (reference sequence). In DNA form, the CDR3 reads TGTGCCAGTAGAACGGGGGTTCATGAAAAACTGTTTTTT. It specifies CASRTGVHEKLFF.

CDR3 region: CAAQRGLDNEKLFF. In DNA form, the CDR3 reads TGTGCCGCCCAAAGGGGGTTGGATAATGAAAAACTGTTTTTT. This sequence joins TRBV30 and TRBJ1-4, with D possibly being TRBD1 (6 bases). V was pared by 8 bases and J by 4 bases, with 17 bases between. The V gene's germline CDR1 is GTSNPN and CDR2 SVGIG (reference sequence). The CDR3 runs to 14 residues. Together with reference TRBV30 and TRBJ1-4, the CDR3 gives the full variable domain: SQTIHQWPATLVQPVGSPLSLECTVEGTSNPNLYWYRQAAGRGLQLLFYSVGIGQISSEVPQNLSASRPQDRQFILSSKKLLLSDSGFYLCAAQRGLDNEKLFFGSGTQLSVL.

The CDR3 spells CASSSQEGHYEQYF. DNA for the CDR3: TGTGCCAGCAGCTCTCAAGAAGGACACTACGAGCAGTACTTC. The chain combines TRBV7-8 with TRBJ2-7, with D perhaps TRBD1 (5 bases). Trimming removed 4 bases from V and 3 bases from J, with 13 bases in between. The germline V gene encodes CDR1 SGHVS and CDR2 FQNEAQ. The CDR3 runs 14 residues. The full variable domain, its missing parts supplied by reference TRBV7-8 and TRBJ2-7, is GAGVSQSPRYKVAKRGQDVALRCDPISGHVSLFWYQQALGQGPEFLTYFQNEAQLDKSGLPSDRFFAERPEGSVSTLKIQRTQQEDSAVYLCASSSQEGHYEQYFGPGTRLTVT.